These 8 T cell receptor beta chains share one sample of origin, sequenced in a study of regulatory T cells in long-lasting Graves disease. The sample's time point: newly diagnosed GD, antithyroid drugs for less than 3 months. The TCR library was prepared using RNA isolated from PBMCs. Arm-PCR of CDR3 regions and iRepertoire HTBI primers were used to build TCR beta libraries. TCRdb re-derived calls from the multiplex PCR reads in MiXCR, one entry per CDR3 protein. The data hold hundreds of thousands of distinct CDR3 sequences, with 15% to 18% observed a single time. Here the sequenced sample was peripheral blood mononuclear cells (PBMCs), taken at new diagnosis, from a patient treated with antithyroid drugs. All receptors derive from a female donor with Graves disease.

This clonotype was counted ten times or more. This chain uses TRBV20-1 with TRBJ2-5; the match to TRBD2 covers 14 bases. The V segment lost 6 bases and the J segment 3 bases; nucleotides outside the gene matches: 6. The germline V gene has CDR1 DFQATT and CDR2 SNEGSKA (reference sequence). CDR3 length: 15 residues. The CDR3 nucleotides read TGCAGTGCGTCCGGGACTAGCGGGAGAAAAGAGACCCAGTACTTC. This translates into CSASGTSGRKETQYF.

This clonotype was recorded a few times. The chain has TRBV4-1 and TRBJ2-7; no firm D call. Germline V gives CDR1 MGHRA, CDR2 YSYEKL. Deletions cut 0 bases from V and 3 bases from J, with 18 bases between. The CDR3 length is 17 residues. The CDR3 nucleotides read TGCGCCAGCAGCCAAGAAGAATCGCAGGCAACCTACTACGAGCAGTACTTC. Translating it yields CASSQEESQATYYEQYF.

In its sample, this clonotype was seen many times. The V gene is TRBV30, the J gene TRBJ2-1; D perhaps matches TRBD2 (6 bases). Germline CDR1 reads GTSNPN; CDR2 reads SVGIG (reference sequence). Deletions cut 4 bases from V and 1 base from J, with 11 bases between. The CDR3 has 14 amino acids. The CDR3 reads CAWTTGLSYNEQFF. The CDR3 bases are TGTGCCTGGACTACTGGACTATCCTACAATGAGCAGTTCTTC.

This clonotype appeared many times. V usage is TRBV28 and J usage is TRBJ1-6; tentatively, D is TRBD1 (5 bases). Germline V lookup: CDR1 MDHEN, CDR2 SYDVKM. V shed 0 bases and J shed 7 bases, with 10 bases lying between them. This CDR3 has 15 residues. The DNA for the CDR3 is TGTGCCAGCAGTTTATGGGGGGATGGAAATTCACCCCTCCACTTT. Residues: CASSLWGDGNSPLHF.

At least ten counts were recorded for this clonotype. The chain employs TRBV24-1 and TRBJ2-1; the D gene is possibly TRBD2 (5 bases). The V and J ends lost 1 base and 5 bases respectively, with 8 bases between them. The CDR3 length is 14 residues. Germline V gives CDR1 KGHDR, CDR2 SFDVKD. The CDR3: CATSDFTGDNEQFF. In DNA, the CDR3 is TGTGCCACCAGTGATTTTACCGGGGACAATGAGCAGTTCTTC.

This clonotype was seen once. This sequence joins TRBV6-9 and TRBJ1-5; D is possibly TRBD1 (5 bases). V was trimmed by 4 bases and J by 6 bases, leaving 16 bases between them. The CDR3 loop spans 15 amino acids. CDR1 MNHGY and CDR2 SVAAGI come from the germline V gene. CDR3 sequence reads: CASSSQSPGGQPQHF. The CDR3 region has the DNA TGTGCCAGCAGTTCGCAGTCTCCCGGGGGTCAGCCCCAGCATTTT.

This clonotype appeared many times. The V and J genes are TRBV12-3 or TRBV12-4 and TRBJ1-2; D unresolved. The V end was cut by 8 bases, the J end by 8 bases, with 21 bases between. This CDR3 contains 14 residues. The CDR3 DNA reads TGTGCCAGCTACCGGGCCGGGTCCCCGGGAGGCTACACCTTC. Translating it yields CASYRAGSPGGYTF.

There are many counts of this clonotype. CDR3 bases: TGTGCCAGCAGCCTGCGGACTAGCGGGAGTCTGTTGTACAATGAGCAGTTCTTC. This gives the protein CASSLRTSGSLLYNEQFF. The chain recombines TRBV14 with TRBJ2-1, with 13 bases identical to TRBD2. V lost 4 bases to trimming and J lost 4 bases; unmatched junction nucleotides: 10. This CDR3 is built from 18 residues. Germline lookup yields CDR1 SGHDN and CDR2 FVKESK.